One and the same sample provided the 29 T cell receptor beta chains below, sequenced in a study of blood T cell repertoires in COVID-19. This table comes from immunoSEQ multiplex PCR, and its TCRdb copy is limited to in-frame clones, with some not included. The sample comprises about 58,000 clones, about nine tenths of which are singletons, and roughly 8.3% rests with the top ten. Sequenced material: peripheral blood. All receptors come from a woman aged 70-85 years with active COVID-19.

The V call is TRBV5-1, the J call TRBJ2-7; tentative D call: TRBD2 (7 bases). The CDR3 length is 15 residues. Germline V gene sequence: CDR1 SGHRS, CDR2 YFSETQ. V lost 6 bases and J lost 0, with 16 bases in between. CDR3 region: CASNTGGPSSYEQYF. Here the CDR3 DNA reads TGCGCCAGCAATACCGGGGGGCCAAGCTCCTACGAGCAGTACTTC.

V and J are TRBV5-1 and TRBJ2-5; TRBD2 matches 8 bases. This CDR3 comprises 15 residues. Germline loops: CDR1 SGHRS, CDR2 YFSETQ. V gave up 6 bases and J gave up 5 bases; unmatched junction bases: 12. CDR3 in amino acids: CASKQLAEIGETQYF. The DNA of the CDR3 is TGCGCCAGCAAACAACTAGCGGAAATAGGGGAGACCCAGTACTTC.

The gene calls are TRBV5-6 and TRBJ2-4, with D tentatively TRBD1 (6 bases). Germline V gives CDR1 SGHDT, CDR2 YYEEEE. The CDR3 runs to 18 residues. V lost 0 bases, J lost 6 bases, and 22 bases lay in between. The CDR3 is CASSLGALFAEQGNIQYF. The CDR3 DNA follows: TGTGCCAGCAGCTTGGGGGCTTTGTTTGCCGAACAGGGAAACATTCAGTACTTC.

CDR3 amino acids: CASSDGRERVGEQFF. The CDR3 DNA sequence: TGCGCCAGCAGTGATGGGCGGGAGCGGGTTGGTGAGCAGTTCTTC. This chain links TRBV10-1 with TRBJ2-1; TRBD2 matches at 7 bases. V trimming: 3 bases; J trimming: 9 bases; junction bases outside the gene matches: 11. The germline CDR1 and CDR2 sequences are WNHNN and SYGVQD (reference sequence). This CDR3 contains 15 residues.

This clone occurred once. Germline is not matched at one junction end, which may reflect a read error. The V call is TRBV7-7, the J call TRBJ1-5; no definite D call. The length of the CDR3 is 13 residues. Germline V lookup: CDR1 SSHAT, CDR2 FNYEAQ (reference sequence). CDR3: CASSLERGEPQHF. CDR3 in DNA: TGTGCTAGCAGCTTAGAACGAGGTGAGCCCCAGCATTTT.

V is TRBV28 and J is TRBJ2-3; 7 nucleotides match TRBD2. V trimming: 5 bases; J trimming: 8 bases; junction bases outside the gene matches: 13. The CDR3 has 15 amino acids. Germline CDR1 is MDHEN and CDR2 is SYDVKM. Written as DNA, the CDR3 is TGTGCCAGCAGTCTAACGACTAGCCCCCCAAGTACGCAGTATTTT. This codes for CASSLTTSPPSTQYF.

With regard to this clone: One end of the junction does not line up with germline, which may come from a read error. This CDR3 is CASSAWDRQGNQETQYF. CDR3 sequence (DNA): TGCGCCAGCAGCGCTTGGGACCGTCAGGGGAACCAGGAGACCCAGTACTTC. The chain employs TRBV5-1 and TRBJ2-5; a weak D match, TRBD1 (6 bases). From germline, CDR1 is SGHRS and CDR2 YFSETQ. This CDR3 has 17 residues. The whole variable domain, filled in from reference TRBV5-1 and TRBJ2-5, reads KAGVTQTPRYLIKTRGQQVTLSCSPISGHRSVSWYQQTPGQGLQFLFEYFSETQRNKGNFPGRFSGRQFSNSRSEMNVSTLELGDSALYLCASSAWDRQGNQETQYFGPGTRLLVL.

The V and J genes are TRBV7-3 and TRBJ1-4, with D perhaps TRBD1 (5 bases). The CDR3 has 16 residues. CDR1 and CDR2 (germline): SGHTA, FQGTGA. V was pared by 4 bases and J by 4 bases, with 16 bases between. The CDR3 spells CASSSTPPGGNEKLFF. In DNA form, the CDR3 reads TGTGCCAGCAGCTCAACCCCCCCGGGGGGTAATGAAAAACTGTTTTTT.

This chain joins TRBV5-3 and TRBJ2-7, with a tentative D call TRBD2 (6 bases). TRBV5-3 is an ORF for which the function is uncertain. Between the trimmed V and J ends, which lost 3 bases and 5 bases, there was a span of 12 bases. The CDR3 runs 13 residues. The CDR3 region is CARSWIGEDEQYF. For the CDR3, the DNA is TGTGCCAGAAGCTGGATAGGGGAGGACGAGCAGTACTTC.

CDR3 in DNA: TGTGCCAGCAGCCAGGGACAGGGGAATGGCTACACCTTC. The encoded protein is CASSQGQGNGYTF. The chain employs TRBV7-6 and TRBJ1-2; 10 bases map to TRBD1. CDR1 SGHVS and CDR2 FNYEAQ come from the germline V gene. Germline trimming cut 5 bases from V and 6 bases from J; bases unmatched to any gene: 3. This CDR3 comprises 13 residues. Based on the CDR3 plus reference TRBV7-6 and TRBJ1-2, the full variable domain is GAGVSQSPRYKVTKRGQDVALRCDPISGHVSLYWYRQALGQGPEFLTYFNYEAQQDKSGLPNDRFSAERPEGSISTLTIQRTEQRDSAMYRCASSQGQGNGYTFGSGTRLTVV.

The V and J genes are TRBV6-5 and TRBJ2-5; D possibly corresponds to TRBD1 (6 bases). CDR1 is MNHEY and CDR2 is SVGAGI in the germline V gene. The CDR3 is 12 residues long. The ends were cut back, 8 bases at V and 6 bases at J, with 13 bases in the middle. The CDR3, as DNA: TGTGCCAGCTGGGGGCAGTTTCAGACCCAGTACTTC. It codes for CASWGQFQTQYF.

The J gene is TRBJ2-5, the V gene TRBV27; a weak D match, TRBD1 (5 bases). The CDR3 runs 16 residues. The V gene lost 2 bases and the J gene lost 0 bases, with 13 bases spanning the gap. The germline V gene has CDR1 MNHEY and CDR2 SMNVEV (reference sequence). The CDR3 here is CASSLRQGGDQETQYF. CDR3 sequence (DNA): TGTGCCAGCAGTTTACGGCAGGGTGGGGACCAAGAGACCCAGTACTTC.

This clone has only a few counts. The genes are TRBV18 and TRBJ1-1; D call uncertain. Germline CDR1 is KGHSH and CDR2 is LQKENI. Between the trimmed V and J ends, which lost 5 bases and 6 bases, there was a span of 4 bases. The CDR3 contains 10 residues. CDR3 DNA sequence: TGTGCCAGCTCAGGGCCTGAAGCTTTCTTT. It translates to CASSGPEAFF.

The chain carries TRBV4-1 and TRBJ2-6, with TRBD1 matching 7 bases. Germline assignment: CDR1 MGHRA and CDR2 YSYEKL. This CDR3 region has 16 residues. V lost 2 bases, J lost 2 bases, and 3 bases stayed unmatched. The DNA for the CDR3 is TGCGCCAGCAGCCAATCGACAGGGACTGGGGCCAACGTCCTGACTTTC. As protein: CASSQSTGTGANVLTF.

The CDR3 loop is CASSIVSGPRYEQYF. For the CDR3, the DNA is TGTGCCAGTAGTATTGTTAGCGGACCACGCTACGAGCAGTACTTC. The genes are TRBV19 and TRBJ2-7; maybe TRBD2 (6 bases). The CDR3 extends over 15 amino acids. Trimming stripped 3 bases from V and 3 bases from J, with 15 bases between. Germline loops: CDR1 LNHDA, CDR2 SQIVND (reference sequence).

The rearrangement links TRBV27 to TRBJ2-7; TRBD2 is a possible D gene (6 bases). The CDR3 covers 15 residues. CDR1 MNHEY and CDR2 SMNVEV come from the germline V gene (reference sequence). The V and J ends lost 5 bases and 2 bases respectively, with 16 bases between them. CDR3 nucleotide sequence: TGTGCCAGCAGTCCGCTCCCTAGCGACCCCTACGAGCAGTACTTC. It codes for CASSPLPSDPYEQYF.

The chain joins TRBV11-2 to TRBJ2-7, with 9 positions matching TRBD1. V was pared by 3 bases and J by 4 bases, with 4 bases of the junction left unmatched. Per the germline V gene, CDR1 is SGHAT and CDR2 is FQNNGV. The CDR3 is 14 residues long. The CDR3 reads CASSLGTGPYEQYF. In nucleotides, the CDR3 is TGTGCCAGCAGCTTGGGGACAGGGCCGTACGAGCAGTACTTC.

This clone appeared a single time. The CDR3 loop reads CASSLLRATGQMNEKLFF. The CDR3 region has the DNA TGTGCCAGTAGCCTACTCCGCGCCACGGGACAGATGAATGAAAAACTGTTTTTT. The rearrangement uses TRBV19 and TRBJ1-4; TRBD1 matches at 7 bases. The CDR3 covers 18 residues. Per the germline V gene, CDR1 is LNHDA and CDR2 is SQIVND (reference sequence). J gave up 5 bases and V 6 bases, and 18 bases lay outside the gene matches.

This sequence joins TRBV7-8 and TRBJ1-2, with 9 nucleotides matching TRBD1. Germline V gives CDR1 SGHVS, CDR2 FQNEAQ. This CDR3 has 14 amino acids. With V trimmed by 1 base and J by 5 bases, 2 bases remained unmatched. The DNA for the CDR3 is TGTGCCAGCAGCTTAGGAGGGACAGGGTATGGCTACACCTTC. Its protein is CASSLGGTGYGYTF.

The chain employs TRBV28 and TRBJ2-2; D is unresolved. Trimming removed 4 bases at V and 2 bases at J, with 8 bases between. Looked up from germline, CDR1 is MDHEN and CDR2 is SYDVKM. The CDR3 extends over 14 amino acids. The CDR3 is CASSSQDNTGELFF. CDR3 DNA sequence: TGTGCCAGCAGTTCTCAGGATAACACCGGGGAGCTGTTTTTT.

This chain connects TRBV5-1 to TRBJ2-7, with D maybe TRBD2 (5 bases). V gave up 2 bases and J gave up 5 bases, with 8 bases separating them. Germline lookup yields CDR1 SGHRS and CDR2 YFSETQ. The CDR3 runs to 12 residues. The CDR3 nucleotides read TGCGCCAGCAGCTTCGAGGGAAACGAGCAGTACTTC. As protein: CASSFEGNEQYF.

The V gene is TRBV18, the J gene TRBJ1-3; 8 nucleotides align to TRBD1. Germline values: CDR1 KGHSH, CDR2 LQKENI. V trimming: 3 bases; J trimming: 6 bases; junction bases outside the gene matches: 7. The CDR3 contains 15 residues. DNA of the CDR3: TGTGCCAGCTCACCTCCAGACAGGGGCGCAAACACCATATATTTT. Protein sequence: CASSPPDRGANTIYF.

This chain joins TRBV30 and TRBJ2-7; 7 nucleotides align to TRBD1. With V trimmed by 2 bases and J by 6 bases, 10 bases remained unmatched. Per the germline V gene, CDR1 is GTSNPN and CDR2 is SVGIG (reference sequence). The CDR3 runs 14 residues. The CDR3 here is CAWSNLGQVAEQYF. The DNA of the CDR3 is TGTGCCTGGAGTAACCTCGGACAGGTCGCCGAGCAGTACTTC.

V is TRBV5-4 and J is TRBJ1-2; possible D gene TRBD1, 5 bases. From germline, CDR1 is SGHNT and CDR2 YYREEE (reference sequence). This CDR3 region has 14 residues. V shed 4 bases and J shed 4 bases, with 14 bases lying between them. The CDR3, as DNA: TGTGCCAGCAGCCGCCTGGGGGGTACCTATGGCTACACCTTC. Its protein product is CASSRLGGTYGYTF. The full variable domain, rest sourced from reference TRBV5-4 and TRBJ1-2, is ETGVTQSPTHLIKTRGQQVTLRCSSQSGHNTVSWYQQALGQGPQFIFQYYREEENGRGNFPPRFSGLQFPNYSSELNVNALELDDSALYLCASSRLGGTYGYTFGSGTRLTVV.

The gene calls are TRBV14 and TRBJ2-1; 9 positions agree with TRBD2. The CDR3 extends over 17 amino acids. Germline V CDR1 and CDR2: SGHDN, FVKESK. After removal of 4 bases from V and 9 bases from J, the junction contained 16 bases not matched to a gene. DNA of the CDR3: TGTGCCAGCAGCCCCATAGCGGCGCTAGCGGGAAGTAGTGAGCAGTTCTTC. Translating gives CASSPIAALAGSSEQFF.

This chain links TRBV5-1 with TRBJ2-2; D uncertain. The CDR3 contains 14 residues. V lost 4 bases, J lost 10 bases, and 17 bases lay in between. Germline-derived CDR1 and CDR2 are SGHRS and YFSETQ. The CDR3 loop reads CASSPNRTPAELFF. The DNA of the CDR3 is TGCGCCAGCAGCCCAAACAGAACACCGGCGGAGCTGTTTTTT.

For the CDR3, the DNA is TGTGCCAGCAGCTTAACGGGCGCTAGCGCGACCGGGGAGCTGTTTTTT. Protein product: CASSLTGASATGELFF. The rearrangement uses TRBV7-3 and TRBJ2-2; D may be TRBD2 (6 bases). Germline V gene lookup returns CDR1 SGHTA and CDR2 FQGTGA. V lost 0 bases and J lost 5, with 13 bases in between. The CDR3 covers 16 residues.

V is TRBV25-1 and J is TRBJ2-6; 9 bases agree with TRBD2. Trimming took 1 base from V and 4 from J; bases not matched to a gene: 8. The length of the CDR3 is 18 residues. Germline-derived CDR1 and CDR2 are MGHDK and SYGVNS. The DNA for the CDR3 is TGTGCCAGCAGTGAATTTGGCGGGAGGGCCCCAGGGGCCAACGTCCTGACTTTC. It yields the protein CASSEFGGRAPGANVLTF.

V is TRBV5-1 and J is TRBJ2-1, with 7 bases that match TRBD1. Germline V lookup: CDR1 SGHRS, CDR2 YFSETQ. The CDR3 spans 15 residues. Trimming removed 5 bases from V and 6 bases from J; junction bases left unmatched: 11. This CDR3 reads CASRETGLSSNEQFF. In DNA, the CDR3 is TGCGCCAGCAGGGAGACAGGGTTGAGCAGCAATGAGCAGTTCTTC.